What follows are 28 T cell receptor beta chains derived from one specimen sequenced in a study of CD8 T cells in ankylosing spondylitis. TCRdb itself ran the 5' RACE reads through MiXCR, one entry per CDR3 protein. The sample has about 360,000 distinct CDR3 sequences; 20% to 25% are singletons. What was sequenced was blood, either unsorted or a sorted T cell fraction (not recorded which). The receptor source for this set is a male donor with ankylosing spondylitis or in good health (not recorded which).

This clonotype was seen a few times. A much bigger clone sits one base away, suggesting this may be a read error. The genes are TRBV27 and TRBJ2-1; the D gene is possibly TRBD1 (5 bases). The germline gives CDR1 MNHEY, CDR2 SMNVEV (reference sequence). The V end was cut by 5 bases, the J end by 6 bases, with 14 bases between. The CDR3 length is 14 residues. The CDR3 sequence: CASSQKGLGNEQFF. CDR3 nucleotide sequence: TGTGCCAGCAGTCAAAAGGGGCTAGGCAATGAGCAGTTCTTC.

In its sample, this clonotype was seen a few times. The genes are TRBV12-3 or TRBV12-4 and TRBJ2-1; a weak D match, TRBD2 (5 bases). The V and J ends lost 0 bases and 6 bases respectively, with 9 bases between them. This CDR3 has 14 amino acids. The CDR3, as DNA: TGTGCCAGCAGTTTAGCGAGGGTCCCCAATGAGCAGTTCTTC. Protein: CASSLARVPNEQFF.

This clonotype was counted only a few times. V gene TRBV7-6 combines with J gene TRBJ1-1; D is perhaps TRBD1 (5 bases). Germline V gene sequence: CDR1 SGHVS, CDR2 FNYEAQ. The CDR3 length is 16 residues. The V gene lost 1 base and the J gene lost 3 bases, with 15 bases spanning the gap. CDR3 loop: CASSLDGGGLYTEAFF. DNA of the CDR3: TGTGCCAGCAGCTTAGATGGTGGGGGATTGTACACTGAAGCTTTCTTT.

The chain combines TRBV2 with TRBJ2-7; D gene unclear. Germline CDR1 SNHLY, CDR2 FYNNEI. The length of the CDR3 is 13 residues. Trimming took off 1 base at V and 5 bases at J, with 9 bases between the two ends. The CDR3 protein is CASSEDRWDEQYF. The CDR3 bases are TGTGCCAGCAGTGAAGATAGGTGGGACGAGCAGTACTTC.

The chain recombines TRBV5-6 with TRBJ2-1; D is perhaps TRBD2 (5 bases). V lost 4 bases, J lost 4 bases, and 18 bases lay in between. The CDR3 contains 16 residues. In germline, CDR1 is SGHDT, CDR2 YYEEEE. The CDR3 nucleotides read TGTGCCAGCAGCCCCGAGGTGCGGGCTCCTTACAATGAGCAGTTCTTC. It encodes CASSPEVRAPYNEQFF.

This chain links TRBV6-5 with TRBJ2-3, with D possibly being TRBD1 (5 bases). The germline V gene encodes CDR1 MNHEY and CDR2 SVGAGI. Trimming stripped 0 bases from V and 4 bases from J, with 8 bases between. This CDR3 is 14 amino acids long. This chain's CDR3 is CASSYSRVSDTQYF. CDR3 DNA sequence: TGTGCCAGCAGTTACTCCAGGGTCTCAGATACGCAGTATTTT.

This clonotype was detected ten times or more. The gene calls are TRBV29-1 and TRBJ2-6; D not certain. V lost 4 bases, J lost 2 bases, and 3 bases lay in between. CDR1 and CDR2 from the germline V gene are SQVTM and ANQGSEA. CDR3 length: 12 residues. This chain's CDR3 is CSVVTGANVLTF. For the CDR3, the DNA is TGCAGCGTTGTTACTGGGGCCAACGTCCTGACTTTC.

This clonotype was detected a few times. This chain connects TRBV19 to TRBJ2-7; TRBD1 matches at 7 bases. Germline-derived CDR1 and CDR2 are LNHDA and SQIVND (reference sequence). The length of the CDR3 is 13 residues. V was pared by 5 bases and J by 4 bases, with 5 bases of the junction left unmatched. As DNA, the CDR3 is TGTGCCAGTAGTCCCCGGACAGGTTACGAGCAGTACTTC. Encoded protein: CASSPRTGYEQYF.

A word on this clonotype: The DNA is left out, because the CDR3 cannot be placed on it with certainty; the CDR3 is given as TCRdb lists it. The chain combines TRBV12-3 or TRBV12-4 with TRBJ2-5; the listed D gene, TRBD1, was not tested against the DNA. The length of the CDR3 is 14 amino acids, counting both ends. The CDR3 protein is CASSFGAGGETQYF.

This clonotype was picked up a small number of times. This chain joins TRBV18 and TRBJ2-1, with D maybe TRBD2 (7 bases). The CDR3 has 13 amino acids. V lost 8 bases and J lost 7, with 15 bases in between. Germline values: CDR1 KGHSH, CDR2 LQKENI. CDR3 residues: CASPEGEGNEQFF. The CDR3 DNA is TGTGCCAGCCCCGAGGGGGAGGGTAATGAGCAGTTCTTC.

CDR3 amino acids: CASSPRSGQYTGELFF. For the CDR3, the DNA is TGTGCCAGCAGCCCCCGAAGCGGCCAGTACACCGGGGAGCTGTTTTTT. This sequence joins TRBV21-1 and TRBJ2-2; the table names TRBD2, a call not compared with the DNA. TRBV21-1 is classified as a pseudogene. This CDR3 has 16 residues.

This clonotype was found a few times. V gene TRBV6-1 combines with J gene TRBJ2-3; TRBD1 agrees at 7 bases. Germline V gene data show CDR1 as MNHNS and CDR2 as SASEGT. This CDR3 comprises 13 residues. V dropped 6 bases and J dropped 2; count of bases not matched to a gene: 2. CDR3 DNA sequence: TGTGCCAGCAGGGGGACAGCCACAGATACGCAGTATTTT. Translation: CASRGTATDTQYF.

This clonotype was detected a few times. The rearrangement joins TRBV13 to TRBJ2-3, with 7 bases lining up with TRBD2. Trimming cost V 5 bases and J 0 bases; bases outside gene matches: 5. Germline V CDR1 and CDR2: PRHDT, FYEKMQ (reference sequence). There are 15 residues in the CDR3. CDR3 sequence: CASSALAASTDTQYF. As DNA, the CDR3 is TGTGCCAGCAGCGCGCTAGCGGCTAGCACAGATACGCAGTATTTT.

V usage is TRBV7-9 and J usage is TRBJ2-7; D is possibly TRBD1 (5 bases). Trimming took 5 bases from V and 4 from J, leaving 12 bases between them. The CDR3 has 13 residues. Germline V CDR1 and CDR2: SEHNR, FQNEAQ (reference sequence). The CDR3 bases are TGTGCCAGCAGCCCCAACCAGGGTTACGAGCAGTACTTC. This encodes CASSPNQGYEQYF.

The rearrangement links TRBV6-5 to TRBJ2-1, with no clear D. The germline V gene has CDR1 MNHEY and CDR2 SVGAGI. The CDR3 extends over 14 amino acids. With 4 bases removed from V and 0 bases from J, the gap between germline ends came to 7 bases. CDR3 sequence: CASSLHASYNEQFF. CDR3 in DNA: TGTGCCAGCAGTTTGCACGCCTCCTACAATGAGCAGTTCTTC.

The chain joins TRBV12-3 or TRBV12-4 to TRBJ2-6, with TRBD1 identical over 8 bases. The CDR3 extends over 18 amino acids. CDR3 nucleotide sequence: TGTACCCTCAGTTTAGGCAGGGGGCAATACTCTGGGGCCAACGTCCTGACTTTC. Protein sequence: CTLSLGRGQYSGANVLTF.

The genes are TRBV7-9 and TRBJ2-5; D remains ambiguous. Looked up from germline, CDR1 is SEHNR and CDR2 is FQNEAQ (reference sequence). Trimming left V 1 base short and J 1 base short, with 7 bases between. The CDR3 consists of 14 residues. The CDR3 loop reads CASSLVHGQETQYF. As DNA, the CDR3 is TGTGCCAGCAGCTTAGTCCACGGCCAAGAGACCCAGTACTTC.

In its sample, this clonotype was seen a few times. The J gene is TRBJ2-4, the V gene TRBV20-1; D ambiguous. From germline, CDR1 is DFQATT and CDR2 SNEGSKA (reference sequence). The CDR3 spans 15 residues. V was trimmed by 2 bases and J by 0 bases, leaving 11 bases between them. The CDR3 sequence is CSARSGGLAKNIQYF. In DNA form, the CDR3 reads TGCAGTGCTAGATCCGGTGGGCTAGCCAAAAACATTCAGTACTTC.

Many counts were recorded for this clonotype. The rearrangement uses TRBV12-3 or TRBV12-4 and TRBJ2-4; perhaps TRBD2 as D (6 bases). The CDR3 contains 16 residues. V dropped 3 bases and J dropped 0 bases, with 12 bases sitting between them. CDR3 protein: CASSLERGLAKNIQYF. DNA of the CDR3: TGTGCCAGCAGTTTGGAACGGGGACTAGCCAAAAACATTCAGTACTTC.

CDR3 loop: CASSSDWTGGEKLFF. CDR3 DNA: TGTGCCAGCAGTTCCGATTGGACAGGGGGTGAAAAACTGTTTTTT. The V gene is TRBV6-5, the J gene TRBJ1-4; the match to TRBD1 covers 10 bases. The V segment lost 4 bases and the J segment 7 bases; nucleotides outside the gene matches: 6. This CDR3 has 15 amino acids. The V gene's germline CDR1 is MNHEY and CDR2 SVGAGI.

On this clonotype itself: One junction end disagrees with the germline gene, perhaps due to a read error. This chain links TRBV12-3 or TRBV12-4 with TRBJ2-1; TRBD2 matches 12 bases. CDR3 size: 17 residues. The CDR3 here is CAISSGLAGGPGNEQFF. In nucleotides, the CDR3 is TGTGCCATCAGTTCTGGTCTAGCGGGGGGGCCGGGGAATGAGCAGTTCTTC.

CDR3 loop: CSARDFRTSGLAKNIQYF. The CDR3 DNA sequence: TGCAGTGCTAGAGATTTTCGGACTAGCGGGCTAGCCAAAAACATTCAGTACTTC. The rearrangement joins TRBV20-1 to TRBJ2-4; 11 bases fit TRBD2. The CDR3 covers 18 residues. The V and J ends lost 0 bases and 0 bases, in that order; junction bases with no gene match: 7. CDR1 and CDR2 from the germline V gene are DFQATT and SNEGSKA (reference sequence).

This chain links TRBV3-1 with TRBJ2-7; TRBD2 matches at 10 bases. This CDR3 spans 16 amino acids. Germline trimming cut 4 bases from V and 0 bases from J; bases unmatched to any gene: 6. Germline V gene lookup returns CDR1 LGHDT and CDR2 YNNKEL (reference sequence). The CDR3 DNA reads TGTGCCAGCAGCCCCACACTAGCGGGGCTCTCCTACGAGCAGTACTTC. This codes for CASSPTLAGLSYEQYF.

The rearrangement links TRBV12-3 or TRBV12-4 to TRBJ2-1; 11 positions match TRBD2. The CDR3 runs 17 residues. V was pared by 4 bases and J by 3 bases, with 8 bases of the junction left unmatched. CDR3 sequence (DNA): TGTGCCAGCAGTTCTCCTAATACTAGCGGGGGCTACAATGAGCAGTTCTTC. Translation gives CASSSPNTSGGYNEQFF.

This rearrangement joins TRBV27 to TRBJ2-7; 10 bases agree with TRBD2. With V trimmed by 3 bases and J by 3 bases, 2 bases remained unmatched. The CDR3 totals 14 residues. The germline gives CDR1 MNHEY, CDR2 SMNVEV (reference sequence). CDR3 nucleotide sequence: TGTGCCAGCAGTTTTGCTAGCGGGGGCTACGAGCAGTACTTC. Its protein is CASSFASGGYEQYF.

The rearrangement links TRBV5-1 to TRBJ2-3; D remains unclear. Germline V gene data show CDR1 as SGHRS and CDR2 as YFSETQ. With 0 bases removed from V and 2 bases from J, the gap between germline ends came to 13 bases. The CDR3 covers 16 residues. This CDR3 reads CASSLDSQTTTDTQYF. For the CDR3, the DNA is TGCGCCAGCAGCTTGGACTCACAGACCACCACAGATACGCAGTATTTT.

The genes are TRBV7-9 and TRBJ2-3, with D tentatively TRBD2 (5 bases). Germline loops: CDR1 SEHNR, CDR2 FQNEAQ (reference sequence). This CDR3 region has 15 residues. Trimming pared 5 bases from V and 4 bases from J, leaving 16 bases between. The CDR3 loop reads CASSTRDPGADTQYF. The CDR3, as DNA: TGTGCCAGCAGCACCCGGGATCCCGGCGCAGATACGCAGTATTTT.

The gene calls are TRBV19 and TRBJ1-6; a possible D gene is TRBD1 (6 bases). Germline loops: CDR1 LNHDA, CDR2 SQIVND (reference sequence). The V end lost 4 bases, the J end lost 7 bases, and 14 bases lay between the germline ends. The CDR3 loop spans 15 amino acids. CDR3 nucleotides: TGTGCCAGTAGTACCTACGGGGGCTCCAATTCACCCCTCCACTTT. Protein: CASSTYGGSNSPLHF. Complete variable domain (other parts from reference TRBV19 and TRBJ1-6): DGGITQSPKYLFRKEGQNVTLSCEQNLNHDAMYWYRQDPGQGLRLIYYSQIVNDFQKGDIAEGYSVSREKKESFPLTVTSAQKNPTAFYLCASSTYGGSNSPLHFGNGTRLTVT.